This T cell receptor beta chain was documented in a study of CD8 T cells in ankylosing spondylitis. Overall study findings and caveats: Apparently characteristic of ankylosing spondylitis blood was a TCR beta motif (about 8 highly homologous variants). Earlier studies detected some motif variants in reactive arthritis synovial fluid and blood. With a CD8+ phenotype, disease-linked clones were relatively rare in peripheral blood. Enrichment of disease-linked clones was reportedly significant in matched ankylosing spondylitis synovial fluid.

With molecular barcodes, quantitative 5'-RACE was used to make the TCR beta libraries. TCRdb re-analysed the 5' RACE reads in MiXCR, keeping a single row per CDR3 protein. Among roughly 700,000 distinct CDR3 sequences, 15% to 20% were seen once, and the ten largest hold around 19%. This CDR3 is 15 amino acids long. From germline, CDR1 is SEHNR and CDR2 FQNEAQ (reference sequence). Deletions cut 1 base from V and 5 bases from J, with 14 bases between. This clonotype was detected ten times or more. What it recognizes is unknown. This chain connects TRBV7-9 to TRBJ1-1; D might be TRBD1 (6 bases). The source is a male donor with ankylosing spondylitis. The sample consisted of blood, either unsorted or a sorted T cell fraction (not recorded which). The CDR3 protein is CASSLGGGARTEAFF. In DNA form, the CDR3 reads TGTGCCAGCAGCTTAGGAGGGGGGGCGCGGACTGAAGCTTTCTTT. Full variable domain (rest looked up from reference TRBV7-9 and TRBJ1-1): DTGVSQNPRHKITKRGQNVTFRCDPISEHNRLYWYRQTLGQGPEFLTYFQNEAQLEKSRLLSDRFSAERPKGSFSTLEIQRTEQGDSAMYLCASSLGGGARTEAFFGQGTRLTVV.